Following are 18 T cell receptor beta chains from one sample sequenced in a study of blood T cell repertoires in COVID-19. Sequenced by immunoSEQ multiplex PCR; TCRdb stores in-frame clones only, minus some. The sample records over 50,000 clones, around four fifths being singletons. The specimen sequenced was peripheral blood. Receptor source: a man between 65 and 80 years old with acute or convalescent COVID-19.

The gene calls are TRBV6-5 and TRBJ1-2; D is undetermined. With 0 bases removed from V and 8 bases from J, the gap between germline ends came to 19 bases. CDR1 and CDR2 (germline): MNHEY, SVGAGI. The CDR3 is 16 residues long. The CDR3 sequence is CASSYSLRGFPRGYTF. CDR3 sequence (DNA): TGTGCCAGCAGTTACTCCCTCAGAGGCTTCCCGAGGGGCTACACCTTC.

The chain employs TRBV5-1 and TRBJ2-5; 8 bases are a match to TRBD2. Germline assignment: CDR1 SGHRS and CDR2 YFSETQ. J gave up 2 bases and V 0 bases, and 6 bases lay outside the gene matches. This CDR3 is 16 amino acids long. The CDR3, as DNA: TGCGCCAGCAGCTTGGCGGGTAGCGGGGTTCAAGAGACCCAGTACTTC. The encoded protein is CASSLAGSGVQETQYF.

The chain has TRBV5-1 and TRBJ2-5; 8 bases agree with TRBD1. The CDR3 is 16 residues long. Germline CDR1 SGHRS, CDR2 YFSETQ. V shed 7 bases and J 4 bases; nucleotides not matched to a gene: 15. The CDR3 region has the DNA TGCGCCAGCGCGTCCTTCCGGGGCAGGGGGCGAGAGACCCAGTACTTC. Protein: CASASFRGRGRETQYF.

This rearrangement joins TRBV11-2 to TRBJ2-5, with D tentatively TRBD2 (7 bases). Trimming cost V 5 bases and J 9 bases, with 25 bases left between them. CDR1 and CDR2 (germline): SGHAT, FQNNGV. The CDR3 length is 16 residues. CDR3 bases: TGTGCCAGCAGCCCCACAACGGGGGGACGAGGGGGGTCCCAGTACTTC. Translating gives CASSPTTGGRGGSQYF.

This clone was counted at least ten times. The chain has TRBV2 and TRBJ2-7; possible D gene TRBD2, 6 bases. This CDR3 region has 14 residues. The V gene's germline CDR1 is SNHLY and CDR2 FYNNEI. V was trimmed by 7 bases and J by 2 bases, leaving 15 bases between them. The CDR3 sequence is CASTRLASTYEQYF. DNA for the CDR3: TGTGCCAGCACCCGGCTAGCGTCTACCTACGAGCAGTACTTC.

V usage is TRBV14 and J usage is TRBJ1-6; perhaps TRBD1 as D (6 bases). The V and J ends lost 9 bases and 8 bases respectively, with 14 bases between them. CDR1 and CDR2 (germline): SGHDN, FVKESK. This CDR3 contains 13 residues. The CDR3 spells CASARGMDSPLHF. The CDR3 DNA sequence: TGTGCCAGTGCCAGGGGTATGGATTCACCCCTCCACTTT.

This clone was detected only a few times. V usage is TRBV5-4 and J usage is TRBJ2-6; possible D gene TRBD2, 6 bases. Trimming took 3 bases from V and 2 from J, leaving 9 bases between them. Germline loops: CDR1 SGHNT, CDR2 YYREEE (reference sequence). The CDR3 length is 15 residues. This CDR3 reads CASSSPGAGANVLTF. The CDR3 bases are TGTGCCAGCAGCTCCCCGGGGGCTGGGGCCAACGTCCTGACTTTC.

CDR3 sequence (DNA): TGTGCCAGCAGAAGTTTACAGTTCACTGAAGCTTTCTTT. Its protein is CASRSLQFTEAFF. The chain couples TRBV6-5 to TRBJ1-1; the D is unclear. The CDR3 runs 13 residues. Trimming left V 6 bases short and J 4 bases short, with 12 bases between. Germline values: CDR1 MNHEY, CDR2 SVGAGI.

This chain uses TRBV29-1 with TRBJ2-7; D possibly corresponds to TRBD2 (5 bases). Germline values: CDR1 SQVTM, CDR2 ANQGSEA. V shed 5 bases and J shed 3 bases, with 14 bases lying between them. There are 13 residues in the CDR3. The CDR3 DNA sequence: TGCAGCGTTAGGACTCCACCGGGCTACGAGCAGTACTTC. Amino acid sequence: CSVRTPPGYEQYF.

On this clone: A read error may produce the germline difference seen at one junction end. This chain joins TRBV5-1 and TRBJ2-1; D call uncertain. Germline CDR1 SGHRS, CDR2 YFSETQ. The CDR3 covers 19 residues. CDR3 coding DNA: TGCGCCAGCAGTCCATCACCCCTAGGTCCCAAAGCCTCCGACAATGAGCAGTTCTTC. Its translation is CASSPSPLGPKASDNEQFF.

The chain couples TRBV5-1 to TRBJ1-2, with 8 positions matching TRBD1. Per the germline V gene, CDR1 is SGHRS and CDR2 is YFSETQ. This CDR3 is 14 amino acids long. Trimming removed 0 bases from V and 4 bases from J; junction bases left unmatched: 2. The CDR3 protein is CASSLVQGAYGYTF. CDR3 DNA: TGCGCCAGCAGCTTGGTTCAGGGGGCCTATGGCTACACCTTC. Full variable domain (rest looked up from reference TRBV5-1 and TRBJ1-2): KAGVTQTPRYLIKTRGQQVTLSCSPISGHRSVSWYQQTPGQGLQFLFEYFSETQRNKGNFPGRFSGRQFSNSRSEMNVSTLELGDSALYLCASSLVQGAYGYTFGSGTRLTVV.

This clone has only one observation. The rearrangement uses TRBV28 and TRBJ2-5; 8 nucleotides match TRBD1. CDR1 and CDR2 (germline): MDHEN, SYDVKM. V shed 5 bases and J 9 bases; nucleotides not matched to a gene: 14. The CDR3 loop spans 15 amino acids. This chain's CDR3 is CASSGADRGGGAQYF. The CDR3 bases are TGTGCCAGCAGTGGAGCCGACAGGGGCGGCGGGGCCCAGTACTTC.

The chain has TRBV7-9 and TRBJ1-6; 9 bases agree with TRBD1. Germline assignment: CDR1 SEHNR and CDR2 FQNEAQ (reference sequence). The CDR3 spans 14 residues. After removal of 5 bases from V and 10 bases from J, the junction contained 6 bases not matched to a gene. CDR3 coding DNA: TGTGCCAGCAGCCTACAGGGGGCCGGGTCACCCCTCCACTTT. It translates to CASSLQGAGSPLHF.

V and J are TRBV5-1 and TRBJ2-3, with TRBD1 matching over 8 bases. After removal of 4 bases from V and 9 bases from J, the junction contained 16 bases not matched to a gene. The length of the CDR3 is 16 residues. CDR1 and CDR2 (germline): SGHRS, YFSETQ. The CDR3: CASSETGTGRASTQYF. The CDR3 DNA sequence: TGCGCCAGCAGCGAAACCGGGACAGGCCGAGCATCCACGCAGTATTTT.

The chain combines TRBV7-2 with TRBJ2-1, with 8 bases that match TRBD2. This CDR3 spans 16 amino acids. The germline V gene has CDR1 SGHTA and CDR2 FQGNSA. V dropped 3 bases and J dropped 8; count of bases not matched to a gene: 12. The CDR3 spells CASSFYIAGPGDEQFF. The CDR3 region has the DNA TGTGCCAGCAGCTTCTATATAGCGGGGCCAGGGGATGAGCAGTTCTTC.

The rearrangement uses TRBV27 and TRBJ1-6; D possibly corresponds to TRBD1 (5 bases). The CDR3 is 14 amino acids. V shed 3 bases and J shed 9 bases, with 12 bases lying between them. Germline assignment: CDR1 MNHEY and CDR2 SMNVEV (reference sequence). CDR3 in DNA: TGTGCCAGCAGTTTCGTCAGGGTTGGTTCACCCCTCCACTTT. Translating it yields CASSFVRVGSPLHF.

V and J are TRBV18 and TRBJ1-4, with D possibly being TRBD1 (6 bases). The V gene lost 6 bases and the J gene lost 4 bases, with 9 bases spanning the gap. The length of the CDR3 is 13 residues. Germline CDR1 and CDR2: KGHSH and LQKENI. The CDR3, as DNA: TGTGCCAGCTCGACAGGAATTAATGAAAAACTGTTTTTT. As protein: CASSTGINEKLFF.

CDR3 bases: TGTGCCAGTAGTATTAGGGGCTCCGGGAATGAGCAGTTCTTC. Protein: CASSIRGSGNEQFF. This sequence joins TRBV19 and TRBJ2-1; the D gene is possibly TRBD1 (5 bases). This CDR3 has 14 amino acids. Germline values: CDR1 LNHDA, CDR2 SQIVND (reference sequence). V was pared by 3 bases and J by 7 bases, with 13 bases between.